The 10 T cell receptor beta chains reported below all come from one sample, sequenced in a study of cytomegalovirus exposure and HLA in healthy donors. PCR involved 60 Vbeta and 13 Jbeta primers. Data came from immunoSEQ multiplex PCR; TCRdb stores just in-frame clones and leaves some out. The data contain some 200,000 clones, about 80% of them seen just once; the ten biggest clones take up around 0.57%. Sequenced material: PBMCs. All receptors derive from a woman aged 35 to 49 in good health and CMV-seronegative.

The rearrangement links TRBV28 to TRBJ1-2; 7 nucleotides agree with TRBD1. Germline V gives CDR1 MDHEN, CDR2 SYDVKM. V was pared by 3 bases and J by 4 bases, with 2 bases of the junction left unmatched. The CDR3 has 13 amino acids. CDR3 nucleotides: TGTGCCAGCAGTTTGACAGGGCCCTATGGCTACACCTTC. It specifies CASSLTGPYGYTF.

The chain has TRBV9 and TRBJ1-3, with D possibly TRBD1 on 5 matching bases. The V gene's germline CDR1 is SGDLS and CDR2 YYNGEE. CDR3 length: 15 residues. Trimming took off 2 bases at V and 0 bases at J, with 9 bases between the two ends. The CDR3 sequence: CASSVFDSSGNTIYF. The CDR3 bases are TGTGCCAGCAGCGTCTTCGACAGCTCTGGAAACACCATATATTTT.

CDR3 DNA: TGTGCCATCAGTGATCGGACAGGGGGCACATACGAGCAGTACTTC. This sequence encodes CAISDRTGGTYEQYF. This chain joins TRBV10-3 and TRBJ2-7; 11 bases are shared with TRBD1. The J segment lost 4 bases and the V segment lost 3 bases, leaving 5 bases of the junction unmatched. Germline CDR1 is ENHRY and CDR2 is SYGVKD. This CDR3 region has 15 residues.

V and J are TRBV5-4 and TRBJ1-1; D remains unclear. Germline V gene lookup returns CDR1 SGHNT and CDR2 YYREEE (reference sequence). The CDR3 totals 14 residues. V dropped 2 bases and J dropped 3 bases, with 11 bases sitting between them. CDR3 sequence: CASSFRQADTEAFF. The CDR3 DNA reads TGTGCCAGCAGCTTTAGGCAGGCCGACACTGAAGCTTTCTTT.

The DNA for the CDR3 is TGTGCCAGCATTTGGGGACAGGGGCCGCACCCAATGAACACTGAAGCTTTCTTT. Residues: CASIWGQGPHPMNTEAFF. This chain joins TRBV21-1 and TRBJ1-1; the table's D call of TRBD1 was not tested on the DNA. TRBV21-1 is given as a pseudogene. CDR3 length: 18 amino acids.

V and J are TRBV5-1 and TRBJ2-5; 11 nucleotides match TRBD2. V shed 1 base, J shed 1 base, and the junction held 6 bases outside the gene matches. CDR3 size: 17 residues. Germline V gene lookup returns CDR1 SGHRS and CDR2 YFSETQ. This CDR3 is CASSLSLAGVVQETQYF. DNA of the CDR3: TGCGCCAGCAGCTTGTCACTAGCGGGGGTAGTCCAAGAGACCCAGTACTTC.

The chain carries TRBV5-4 and TRBJ2-7; 9 bases agree with TRBD1. Losses at the gene ends were 3 bases for V and 6 bases for J; bases not matched to a gene: 13. In germline, CDR1 is SGHNT, CDR2 YYREEE (reference sequence). The CDR3 sequence is 16 residues long. CDR3 residues: CASSSSGQGLSGEQYF. CDR3 bases: TGTGCCAGCAGCTCCTCGGGACAGGGATTGTCGGGCGAGCAGTACTTC. The full variable domain, with the rest looked up from reference TRBV5-4 and TRBJ2-7, is ETGVTQSPTHLIKTRGQQVTLRCSSQSGHNTVSWYQQALGQGPQFIFQYYREEENGRGNFPPRFSGLQFPNYSSELNVNALELDDSALYLCASSSSGQGLSGEQYFGPGTRLTVT.

The chain recombines TRBV19 with TRBJ1-1; no clear D. This CDR3 comprises 14 residues. Per the germline V gene, CDR1 is LNHDA and CDR2 is SQIVND (reference sequence). Trimming took off 3 bases at V and 3 bases at J, with 11 bases between the two ends. The CDR3 region is CASSIQLGYTEAFF. The DNA for the CDR3 is TGTGCCAGTAGTATTCAGTTGGGCTACACTGAAGCTTTCTTT.

The chain joins TRBV19 to TRBJ2-6, with 8 bases identical to TRBD1. CDR3 length: 17 residues. The V segment lost 5 bases and the J segment 0 bases; nucleotides outside the gene matches: 6. Per the germline V gene, CDR1 is LNHDA and CDR2 is SQIVND (reference sequence). The CDR3 DNA reads as TGTGCCAGTAGTTTTCGACAGGGGAACTCTGGGGCCAACGTCCTGACTTTC. Its translation: CASSFRQGNSGANVLTF.

There are a few counts of this clone. The rearrangement links TRBV5-5 to TRBJ2-7; 10 nucleotides match TRBD1. Per the germline V gene, CDR1 is SGHKS and CDR2 is YYEKEE (reference sequence). J was trimmed by 1 base and V by 3 bases; bases with no gene match: 7. The CDR3 runs 16 residues. CDR3 residues: CASSSGQGKISYEQYF. Written as DNA, the CDR3 is TGTGCCAGCAGCTCGGGACAGGGGAAAATATCCTACGAGCAGTACTTC.